Each of the 25 T cell receptor beta chains below was sequenced from the same sample in a study of T cell repertoires in ileal Crohn's disease. Only in-frame clones appear in the TCRdb table, and some are missing; sequencing was by immunoSEQ multiplex PCR. Among some 28,000 clones, around 80% were seen once, and the ten largest hold roughly 5.5%. What was sequenced was ileal tissue. The receptors derive from an adult with Crohn's disease.

The V and J genes are TRBV6-6 and TRBJ2-7; D might be TRBD1 (6 bases). CDR1 and CDR2 from the germline V gene are MNHNY and SVGAGI (reference sequence). CDR3 size: 15 residues. The germline V and J ends were trimmed by 5 bases and 3 bases, with 17 bases remaining between them. The CDR3, as DNA: TGTGCCAGCAGTCGCGTAGCGACAGGTCACTACGAGCAGTACTTC. The encoded protein is CASSRVATGHYEQYF.

This clone was seen just once. The rearrangement uses TRBV7-8 and TRBJ2-7, with a tentative D call TRBD2 (6 bases). Deletions cut 0 bases from V and 7 bases from J, with 13 bases between. CDR1 and CDR2 from the germline V gene are SGHVS and FQNEAQ. CDR3 size: 14 residues. The CDR3 region is CASSLARQAGEQYF. The DNA for the CDR3 is TGTGCCAGCAGCTTAGCGCGGCAGGCGGGGGAGCAGTACTTC. The full variable domain, rest sourced from reference TRBV7-8 and TRBJ2-7, is GAGVSQSPRYKVAKRGQDVALRCDPISGHVSLFWYQQALGQGPEFLTYFQNEAQLDKSGLPSDRFFAERPEGSVSTLKIQRTQQEDSAVYLCASSLARQAGEQYFGPGTRLTVT.

The J gene is TRBJ2-3, the V gene TRBV6-5; D remains ambiguous. The CDR3 length is 13 residues. The germline CDR1 and CDR2 sequences are MNHEY and SVGAGI. Trimming cost V 6 bases and J 2 bases, with 9 bases left between them. This chain's CDR3 is CASSLVATDTQYF. The CDR3 DNA sequence: TGTGCCAGCAGCCTAGTCGCCACAGATACGCAGTATTTT.

CDR3 residues: CASSLGQGAGELFF. The CDR3 DNA reads TGCGCCAGCAGCTTGGGGCAGGGCGCCGGGGAGCTGTTTTTT. The chain employs TRBV5-1 and TRBJ2-2, with D perhaps matching TRBD1 (5 bases). The CDR3 length is 14 residues. V lost 0 bases, J lost 6 bases, and 9 bases lay in between. CDR1 SGHRS and CDR2 YFSETQ come from the germline V gene.

The chain carries TRBV6-4 and TRBJ1-2; the match to TRBD1 covers 8 bases. From germline, CDR1 is MRHNA and CDR2 SNTAGT. The CDR3 contains 15 residues. The ends lost 6 bases at V and 2 bases at J; junction bases unmatched: 8. The CDR3 is CASRPGQGVNYGYTF. The DNA for the CDR3 is TGTGCCAGCAGACCCGGACAGGGAGTGAACTATGGCTACACCTTC.

The chain uses TRBV6-1 and TRBJ1-2; the match to TRBD1 covers 7 bases. Trimming at V came to 3 bases and at J to 1 base, leaving 2 bases not matched to a gene. This CDR3 is built from 14 residues. Germline loops: CDR1 MNHNS, CDR2 SASEGT. The CDR3 is CASSERQGNYGYTF. The CDR3 nucleotides are TGTGCCAGCAGTGAGAGACAGGGTAACTATGGCTACACCTTC.

The chain carries TRBV11-2 and TRBJ2-6, with D tentatively TRBD2 (6 bases). Trimming shortened V by 5 bases and J by 2 bases, and 13 bases separated the two germline ends. CDR1 is SGHAT and CDR2 is FQNNGV in the germline V gene. The CDR3 runs to 16 residues. Written as DNA, the CDR3 is TGTGCCAGCAGCCCGGGACTTTTCGCTGGGGCCAACGTCCTGACTTTC. This gives the protein CASSPGLFAGANVLTF.

The count of this clone is one. The chain uses TRBV11-2 and TRBJ1-1, with no clear D. CDR1 and CDR2 from the germline V gene are SGHAT and FQNNGV. Trimming pared 3 bases from V and 0 bases from J, leaving 11 bases between. This CDR3 is built from 15 residues. For the CDR3, the DNA is TGTGCCAGCAGCTTCTCCCCAGTTATGAACACTGAAGCTTTCTTT. This translates into CASSFSPVMNTEAFF. The full variable domain, rest sourced from reference TRBV11-2 and TRBJ1-1, is EAGVAQSPRYKIIEKRQSVAFWCNPISGHATLYWYQQILGQGPKLLIQFQNNGVVDDSQLPKDRFSAERLKGVDSTLKIQPAKLEDSAVYLCASSFSPVMNTEAFFGQGTRLTVV.

V gene TRBV7-3 combines with J gene TRBJ2-3, with D perhaps TRBD2 (5 bases). Trimming took off 4 bases at V and 8 bases at J, with 10 bases between the two ends. Germline V gene data show CDR1 as SGHTA and CDR2 as FQGTGA. The CDR3 extends over 12 amino acids. The CDR3 DNA reads TGTGCCAGCAGCTCAACTCGGGGTACGCAGTATTTT. Its translation is CASSSTRGTQYF.

The chain has TRBV29-1 and TRBJ2-3, with D uncertain. Per the germline V gene, CDR1 is SQVTM and CDR2 is ANQGSEA. V dropped 4 bases and J dropped 4 bases, with 24 bases sitting between them. The CDR3 is made up of 17 amino acids. CDR3: CSVVGHVWSGYADTQYF. The CDR3 region has the DNA TGCAGCGTTGTGGGTCACGTCTGGTCAGGATATGCAGATACGCAGTATTTT.

The CDR3 region is CASSEGAGGGYTF. DNA for the CDR3: TGTGCCAGCAGTGAAGGGGCCGGAGGGGGCTACACCTTC. J is TRBJ1-2 and V is TRBV6-1; D gene ambiguous. CDR3 length equals 13 residues. Trimming stripped 1 base from V and 8 bases from J, with 11 bases between. CDR1 and CDR2 (germline): MNHNS, SASEGT.

This chain links TRBV6-5 with TRBJ1-2, with D possibly being TRBD1 (6 bases). The CDR3 is 15 amino acids. The germline gives CDR1 MNHEY, CDR2 SVGAGI. Trimming cost V 0 bases and J 3 bases, with 11 bases left between them. DNA of the CDR3: TGTGCCAGCAGTTACTCGCTGACAGGTTACTATGGCTACACCTTC. It specifies CASSYSLTGYYGYTF.

This clone showed up just once. The chain employs TRBV7-2 and TRBJ2-5; 8 bases fit TRBD2. Germline lookup yields CDR1 SGHTA and CDR2 FQGNSA. The length of the CDR3 is 15 residues. V was pared by 1 base and J by 1 base, with 2 bases of the junction left unmatched. The CDR3 DNA reads TGTGCCAGCAGCTTAGGCGCGGGGGGCCAAGAGACCCAGTACTTC. Its protein product is CASSLGAGGQETQYF.

This chain connects TRBV6-6 to TRBJ2-6; the D is unclear. This CDR3 has 15 residues. The V end was cut by 6 bases, the J end by 0 bases, with 9 bases between. Looked up from germline, CDR1 is MNHNY and CDR2 is SVGAGI (reference sequence). CDR3 residues: CASSPQVSGANVLTF. DNA of the CDR3: TGTGCCAGCAGCCCACAAGTCTCTGGGGCCAACGTCCTGACTTTC.

The chain recombines TRBV7-7 with TRBJ2-1, with a weak D call TRBD1 (6 bases). The CDR3 runs to 15 residues. Germline V gene lookup returns CDR1 SSHAT and CDR2 FNYEAQ (reference sequence). V lost 5 bases, J lost 0 bases, and 11 bases lay in between. CDR3 loop: CASSQTGSSYNEQFF. CDR3 in DNA: TGTGCCAGCAGCCAAACAGGGAGCTCCTACAATGAGCAGTTCTTC.

As DNA, the CDR3 is TGTGCCAGCAAGGAGAGCGGGGGGGATACGCAGTATTTT. Residues: CASKESGGDTQYF. The chain carries TRBV6-1 and TRBJ2-3; TRBD2 aligns across 9 bases. The CDR3 length is 13 residues. Germline assignment: CDR1 MNHNS and CDR2 SASEGT. V was clipped by 7 bases and J by 6 bases; unmatched bases: 5.

Only one count was recorded for this clone. This rearrangement joins TRBV6-1 to TRBJ1-1, with D hard to call. This CDR3 comprises 12 residues. The germline V gene encodes CDR1 MNHNS and CDR2 SASEGT. The V end lost 6 bases, the J end lost 3 bases, and 8 bases lay between the germline ends. CDR3 protein: CASREGYTEAFF. Here the CDR3 DNA reads TGTGCCAGCAGGGAGGGTTACACTGAAGCTTTCTTT.

This clone was seen just once. The V call is TRBV6-1, the J call TRBJ1-4; unclear D gene. Germline CDR1 MNHNS, CDR2 SASEGT. The CDR3 is 15 amino acids. V shed 6 bases and J shed 4 bases, with 15 bases lying between them. The CDR3 DNA sequence: TGTGCCAGCAGCGGTATCTCGTCGGGTAATGAAAAACTGTTTTTT. Translating gives CASSGISSGNEKLFF.

The rearrangement joins TRBV2 to TRBJ2-1; TRBD2 matches at 10 bases. Per the germline V gene, CDR1 is SNHLY and CDR2 is FYNNEI. Losses at the gene ends were 4 bases for V and 0 bases for J; bases not matched to a gene: 3. CDR3 size: 16 residues. For the CDR3, the DNA is TGTGCCAGCAGTGTTACTAGCGGGGACTCCTACAATGAGCAGTTCTTC. Translating it yields CASSVTSGDSYNEQFF. Full variable domain (rest looked up from reference TRBV2 and TRBJ2-1): EPEVTQTPSHQVTQMGQEVILRCVPISNHLYFYWYRQILGQKVEFLVSFYNNEISEKSEIFDDQFSVERPDGSNFTLKIRSTKLEDSAMYFCASSVTSGDSYNEQFFGPGTRLTVL.

The genes are TRBV7-2 and TRBJ1-1; weak D call: TRBD1 (6 bases). V lost 5 bases to trimming and J lost 5 bases, with 9 bases between them. The length of the CDR3 is 12 residues. Per germline, CDR1 SGHTA and CDR2 FQGNSA. As DNA, the CDR3 is TGTGCCAGCAGCCCAGGGACAACTGAAGCTTTCTTT. Encoded protein: CASSPGTTEAFF.

The chain combines TRBV5-1 with TRBJ1-6; D unresolved. This CDR3 is built from 13 residues. V was trimmed by 2 bases and J by 8 bases, leaving 8 bases between them. CDR1 and CDR2 (germline): SGHRS, YFSETQ. The CDR3 nucleotides read TGCGCCAGCAGCTTAAGGCGGGATTCACCCCTCCACTTT. It encodes CASSLRRDSPLHF.

This clone was detected once. The rearrangement joins TRBV6-5 to TRBJ1-3; TRBD1 matches at 8 bases. This CDR3 has 12 residues. The V and J ends lost 2 bases and 10 bases, in that order; junction bases with no gene match: 1. Germline values: CDR1 MNHEY, CDR2 SVGAGI. This CDR3 reads CASSYRQGTIYF. CDR3 DNA sequence: TGTGCCAGCAGTTACCGACAGGGGACCATATATTTT.

The chain joins TRBV29-1 to TRBJ1-1, with no clear D. Trimming took 0 bases from V and 0 from J, leaving 5 bases between them. Germline V gene sequence: CDR1 SQVTM, CDR2 ANQGSEA. There are 13 residues in the CDR3. CDR3: CSVEDLLNTEAFF. CDR3 in DNA: TGCAGCGTTGAAGATCTTTTGAACACTGAAGCTTTCTTT. Using reference TRBV29-1 and TRBJ1-1 for the parts outside the CDR3, the full variable domain is SAVISQKPSRDICQRGTSLTIQCQVDSQVTMMFWYRQQPGQSLTLIATANQGSEATYESGFVIDKFPISRPNLTFSTLTVSNMSPEDSSIYLCSVEDLLNTEAFFGQGTRLTVV.

V usage is TRBV11-2 and J usage is TRBJ1-2; D uncertain. CDR3 length: 17 amino acids. Germline CDR1 and CDR2: SGHAT and FQNNGV. The germline V and J ends were trimmed by 1 base and 5 bases, with 20 bases remaining between them. CDR3: CASSLGVSLAPEYGYTF. The DNA for the CDR3 is TGTGCCAGCAGCTTAGGGGTCTCTCTCGCCCCGGAGTATGGCTACACCTTC.

This chain connects TRBV7-2 to TRBJ2-7, with 8 bases aligning to TRBD2. The germline V gene encodes CDR1 SGHTA and CDR2 FQGNSA. This CDR3 is built from 15 residues. V was pared by 5 bases and J by 3 bases, with 9 bases of the junction left unmatched. In nucleotides, the CDR3 is TGTGCCAGCAGCCCCAGCAGCGGGGGCTTCTACGAGCAGTACTTC. It is translated as CASSPSSGGFYEQYF. Complete variable domain (other parts from reference TRBV7-2 and TRBJ2-7): GAGVSQSPSNKVTEKGKDVELRCDPISGHTALYWYRQSLGQGLEFLIYFQGNSAPDKSGLPSDRFSAERTGGSVSTLTIQRTQQEDSAVYLCASSPSSGGFYEQYFGPGTRLTVT.